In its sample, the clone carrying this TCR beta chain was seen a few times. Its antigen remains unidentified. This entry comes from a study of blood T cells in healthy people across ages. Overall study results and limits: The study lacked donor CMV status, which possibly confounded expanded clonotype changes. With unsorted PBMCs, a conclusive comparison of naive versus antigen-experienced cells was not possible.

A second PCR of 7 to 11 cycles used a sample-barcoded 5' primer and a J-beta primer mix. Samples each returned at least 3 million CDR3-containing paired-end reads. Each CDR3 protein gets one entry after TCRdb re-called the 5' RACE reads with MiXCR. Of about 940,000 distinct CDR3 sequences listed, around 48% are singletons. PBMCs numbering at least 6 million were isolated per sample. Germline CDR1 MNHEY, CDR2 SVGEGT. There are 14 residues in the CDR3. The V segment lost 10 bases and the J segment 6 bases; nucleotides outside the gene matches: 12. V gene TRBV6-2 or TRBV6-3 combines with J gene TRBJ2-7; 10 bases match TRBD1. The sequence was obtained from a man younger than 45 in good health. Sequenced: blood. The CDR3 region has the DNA TGTGCCATCACAGTTACGGGACAGGGGACCGAGCAGTACTTC. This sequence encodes CAITVTGQGTEQYF.